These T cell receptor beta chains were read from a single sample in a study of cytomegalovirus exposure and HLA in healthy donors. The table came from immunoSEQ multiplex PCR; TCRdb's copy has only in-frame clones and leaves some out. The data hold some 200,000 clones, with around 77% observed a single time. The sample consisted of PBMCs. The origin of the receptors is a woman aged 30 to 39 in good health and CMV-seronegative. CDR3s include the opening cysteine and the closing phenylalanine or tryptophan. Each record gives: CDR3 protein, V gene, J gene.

CDR3: CAWSVRGDQPQHF; V: TRBV30; J: TRBJ1-5
CDR3: CASSPAGELNEQFF; V: TRBV27; J: TRBJ2-1
CDR3: CASSLIGGPYEQYF; V: TRBV27; J: TRBJ2-7
CDR3: CASSPSQETQYF; V: TRBV6-6; J: TRBJ2-5
CDR3: CASSVTGEAAEKLFF; V: TRBV6-1; J: TRBJ1-4
CDR3: CASSLGDRGQETQYF; V: TRBV5-1; J: TRBJ2-5
CDR3: CASRQVNYGYTF; V: TRBV2; J: TRBJ1-2
CDR3: CASSPSGGIEQYF; V: TRBV7-3; J: TRBJ2-5
CDR3: CASSRTRGRDEQYF; V: TRBV5-4; J: TRBJ2-7
CDR3: CASSPAGAGGNTGELFF; V: TRBV18; J: TRBJ2-2
CDR3: CASSQQGSGEKLFF; V: TRBV2; J: TRBJ1-4
CDR3: CASSSHRGRDGYTF; V: TRBV7-8; J: TRBJ1-2
CDR3: CASSTANSPEYNEQFF; V: TRBV5-6; J: TRBJ2-1
CDR3: CASSQSSGRFSYEQYF; V: TRBV23-1; J: TRBJ2-7
CDR3: CASSPTSIGSYNEQFF; V: TRBV4-1; J: TRBJ2-1
CDR3: CAISSTVPGQGYSPLHF; V: TRBV10-3; J: TRBJ1-6
CDR3: CASSVGGGYPRELFF; V: TRBV6-4; J: TRBJ2-2
CDR3: CASSLGTPDSNQPQHF; V: TRBV7-6; J: TRBJ1-5
CDR3: CASSLQGPLNYGYTF; V: TRBV7-2; J: TRBJ1-2
CDR3: CASSVVQVHQDSYNEQFF; V: TRBV9; J: TRBJ2-1
CDR3: CASSRKRLAGATDTQYF; V: TRBV10-1; J: TRBJ2-3
CDR3: CASSGRPRETQYF; V: TRBV9; J: TRBJ2-5
CDR3: CASSYGGAPRGTEAFF; V: TRBV4-1; J: TRBJ1-1
CDR3: CASSSTAYYGYTF; V: TRBV6-5; J: TRBJ1-2
CDR3: CASSSYTSGTQYF; V: TRBV5-6; J: TRBJ2-5
CDR3: CSSGVNTGELFF; V: TRBV2; J: TRBJ2-2
CDR3: CASSLSGAGTDTQYF; V: TRBV5-1; J: TRBJ2-3
CDR3: CASSRLLILYNEQFF; V: TRBV6-5; J: TRBJ2-1
CDR3: CASRTGGNQPQHF; V: TRBV6-5; J: TRBJ1-5
CDR3: CASTMGAAGGSSYEQYF; V: TRBV2; J: TRBJ2-7
CDR3: CASSVRQPLGEQYF; V: TRBV6-5; J: TRBJ2-7
CDR3: CASRKGQGIGELFF; V: TRBV7-3; J: TRBJ2-2
CDR3: CASSLLGTNNYEQYF; V: TRBV7-6; J: TRBJ2-7
CDR3: CASSEDPGTGYEQYF; V: TRBV6-1; J: TRBJ2-7
CDR3: CASSLPSMNTEAFF; V: TRBV28; J: TRBJ1-1
CDR3: CASSPHPRSSYEQYF; V: TRBV9; J: TRBJ2-7
CDR3: CASSVEIRTEAFF; V: TRBV9; J: TRBJ1-1